These 3 T cell receptor beta chains originate from one sample sequenced in a study of early T cells in non-severe SARS-CoV-2 infection. TCRdb recomputed calls from the 5' RACE reads with MiXCR, one row per CDR3 protein. The repertoire includes some 40,000 distinct CDR3 sequences, 4.5% to 7% of them detected once, and 4.4% sits in the top ten. The sample in question was whole blood, obtained at baseline. Receptor source: an adult who was a healthcare worker with PCR-confirmed SARS-CoV-2 infection or an uninfected control (not recorded which).

The CDR3 DNA follows: TGCGCCAGCAGCCATGGGACAGATACGCAGTATTTT. This translates into CASSHGTDTQYF. V is TRBV10-2 and J is TRBJ2-3; D is ambiguous. Per the germline V gene, CDR1 is WSHSY and CDR2 is SAAADI. The CDR3 is made up of 12 amino acids. Trimming left V 6 bases short and J 3 bases short, with 7 bases between.

This clonotype was counted ten times or more. This chain joins TRBV12-3 or TRBV12-4 and TRBJ2-1; D perhaps matches TRBD1 (5 bases). This CDR3 contains 14 residues. Trimming shortened V by 5 bases and J by 6 bases, and 14 bases separated the two germline ends. CDR3: CASSGASYSNEQFF. Here the CDR3 DNA reads TGTGCCAGCAGTGGGGCTAGTTATTCCAATGAGCAGTTCTTC.

This clonotype was seen a few times. The rearrangement links TRBV20-1 to TRBJ1-1; D is possibly TRBD1 (5 bases). The ends were cut back, 5 bases at V and 3 bases at J, with 16 bases in the middle. There are 14 residues in the CDR3. Germline V gives CDR1 DFQATT, CDR2 SNEGSKA (reference sequence). CDR3 amino acids: CSAFRQTVDTEAFF. CDR3 in DNA: TGCAGTGCTTTCAGACAGACTGTTGACACTGAAGCTTTCTTT.